In its sample, the clone carrying this T cell receptor beta chain was seen a few times. Its antigen remains unknown. Whereas donors were nominally healthy upon sampling, unrecorded immune exposures were probable. PCR primers comprised 60 Vbeta and 13 Jbeta primers. Method: immunoSEQ multiplex PCR; TCRdb's copy keeps in-frame clones and lacks some. The repertoire includes fewer than 200,000 clones, roughly 80% of them detected once, and 3.7% sits in the top ten. The record originates from a study of cytomegalovirus exposure and HLA in healthy donors. The study, taken as a whole, reports: Sequencing depth across donors, presence/absence analyses assumed, was roughly uniform.

Sequenced sample: PBMCs. This clonotype was sampled from a man aged 25 to 45 in good health and CMV-seropositive.

CDR3 amino acids: CASSPMDSNYGYTF. The CDR3 nucleotides are TGCGCCAGCAGCCCGATGGATAGCAACTATGGCTACACCTTC. This rearrangement joins TRBV5-1 to TRBJ1-2, with unresolved D. Deletions cut 4 bases from V and 2 bases from J, with 12 bases between. Germline V gene data show CDR1 as SGHRS and CDR2 as YFSETQ. There are 14 residues in the CDR3.